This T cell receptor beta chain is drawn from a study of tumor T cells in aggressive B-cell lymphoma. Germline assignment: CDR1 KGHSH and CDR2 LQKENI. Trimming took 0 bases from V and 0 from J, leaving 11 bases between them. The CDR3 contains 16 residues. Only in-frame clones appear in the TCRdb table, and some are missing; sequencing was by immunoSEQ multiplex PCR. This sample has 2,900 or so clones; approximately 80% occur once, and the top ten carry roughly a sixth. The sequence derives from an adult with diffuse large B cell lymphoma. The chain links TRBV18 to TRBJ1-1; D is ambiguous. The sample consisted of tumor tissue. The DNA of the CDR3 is TGTGCCAGCTCACCACCCAGTTCCCAAGTGAACACTGAAGCTTTCTTT. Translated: CASSPPSSQVNTEAFF.